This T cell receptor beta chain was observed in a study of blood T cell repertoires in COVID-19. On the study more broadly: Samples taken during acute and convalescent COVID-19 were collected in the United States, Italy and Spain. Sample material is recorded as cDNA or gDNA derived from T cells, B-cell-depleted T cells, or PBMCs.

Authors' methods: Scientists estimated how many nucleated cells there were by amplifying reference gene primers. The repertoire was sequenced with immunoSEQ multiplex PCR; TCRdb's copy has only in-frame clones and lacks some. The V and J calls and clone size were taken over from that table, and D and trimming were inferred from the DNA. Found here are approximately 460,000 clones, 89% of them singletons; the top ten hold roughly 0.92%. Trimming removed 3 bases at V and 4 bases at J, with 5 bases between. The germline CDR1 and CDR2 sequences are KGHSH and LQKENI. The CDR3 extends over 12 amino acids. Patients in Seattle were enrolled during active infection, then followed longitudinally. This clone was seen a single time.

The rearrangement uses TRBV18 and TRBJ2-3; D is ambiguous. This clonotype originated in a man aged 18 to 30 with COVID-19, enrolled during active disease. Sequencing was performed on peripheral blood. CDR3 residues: CASSPSADTQYF. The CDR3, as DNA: TGTGCCAGCTCACCCTCCGCAGATACGCAGTATTTT.